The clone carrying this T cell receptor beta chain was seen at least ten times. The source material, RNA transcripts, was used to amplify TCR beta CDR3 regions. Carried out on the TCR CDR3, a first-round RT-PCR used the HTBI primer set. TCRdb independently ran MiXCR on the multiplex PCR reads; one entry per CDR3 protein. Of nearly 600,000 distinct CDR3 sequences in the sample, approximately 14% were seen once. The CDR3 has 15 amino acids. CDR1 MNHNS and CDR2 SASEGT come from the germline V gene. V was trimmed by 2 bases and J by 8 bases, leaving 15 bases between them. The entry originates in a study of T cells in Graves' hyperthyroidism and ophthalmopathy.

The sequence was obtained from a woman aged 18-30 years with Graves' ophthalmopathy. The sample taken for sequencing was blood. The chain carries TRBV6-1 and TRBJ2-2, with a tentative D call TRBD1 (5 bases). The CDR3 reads CASSELGVVGGELFF. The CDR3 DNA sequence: TGTGCCAGCAGTGAATTAGGGGTAGTGGGAGGGGAGCTGTTTTTT.